This TCR beta chain was identified in a study of cytomegalovirus exposure and HLA in healthy donors. Study observations and caveats: Previous analysis showed most TCR beta V segments were productive about 90% or about 30% of the time. The study put 150 or so TCR beta chains on its list as cytomegalovirus-associated.

To note about this clone: Its antigen is not known.

CDR3 length: 15 amino acids. Germline CDR1 is SNHLY and CDR2 is FYNNEI. V was cut by 6 bases and J by 3 bases, with 18 bases left in between. The study ran its PCR with 60 Vbeta and 13 Jbeta primers. Produced via immunoSEQ multiplex PCR; TCRdb's table is partial and in-frame only. The sample yields roughly 140,000 clones, around 86% seen once. Healthy bone marrow donors formed the donor group. The sequence derives from a female donor in good health and CMV-seronegative. The chain couples TRBV2 to TRBJ2-7; weak D call: TRBD1 (5 bases). Material: PBMCs. This chain's CDR3 is CASRVEVQGSYEQYF. The CDR3 DNA reads TGTGCCAGCAGAGTGGAAGTGCAGGGTAGCTACGAGCAGTACTTC.